Here is one TCR beta chain with its context. This clone occurred a few times. What antigen it recognizes has not been identified. The junction departs from the called germline gene at one end, perhaps through a read error. Whole blood was collected in K2EDTA tubes by collaborating institutions according to the institutions' own protocols. For TCRbeta analysis, collaborators shipped samples as frozen whole blood, isolated PBMCs, or DNA extracted from either of those sample types. The data were taken from a study of blood T cell repertoires in COVID-19 (TCRdb year 2020). In the study overall: Samples from collaborators originated in the United States, Italy and Spain and spanned both the acute and convalescent phases of COVID-19. A de-identified subject ID, COVID-19 status, age in years and sex were almost always included in the sample metadata. The samples were drawn from two sources: the first 160 participants of the ongoing ImmuneRACE study, and fewer than 1,500 subjects contributed by 6 global collaborators. The repertoires were released in a freely available public database meant as a resource for research on the immune response to SARS-CoV-2. The prospective study material was composed of cDNA or gDNA derived from T cells, B-cell-depleted T cells, or PBMCs. Subjects who had been exposed to COVID-19, were actively infected with it, or had recovered from it provided the deeply sampled blood TCRbeta repertoires that made up the dataset. HLA class I and class II types, where available, came from metadata supplied by the sample provider rather than from assay-based typing.

The germline V gene (reference sequence) provides CDR1 SSHAT and CDR2 FNYEAQ. The CDR3 numbers 16 residues from cysteine through phenylalanine. Only the CDR3 portion is preserved as DNA: 48 bases, with reading frame beginning at the first base. Points the paper makes about the study in general: Clinical and demographic metadata were provided uncurated, with the amount varying by source and participant.

The immunoSEQ Assay, a bias-controlled multiplex PCR, was used to amplify TCRbeta CDR3 regions from genomic DNA. As for the authors' bioinformatics: The number of nucleated cells in each sample was estimated from the amplification of reference gene primers within the assay. To quantify the absolute abundance of each unique TCRbeta CDR3 rearrangement, sequence reads were collapsed and filtered. Productive Simpson clonality was computed per sample as the square root of Simpson's diversity index over productive rearrangements. In its TCRdb copy, this immuneACCESS table keeps in-frame sequences only and misses some clones. Where compared with another copy, unresolved V genes explain less than half of these, and the others have no known cause. V, J and clone size reflect that table, while D and trimming were determined from the DNA. This sample has around 140,000 clones in its table, and 81% of those were observed once. The ten largest clones capture approximately 9.1% of the sample.

The sequenced sample was peripheral blood. Recombination connected TRBV7-7 to TRBJ2-5, and 8 bases in between align with TRBD2. The source is a woman in her sixties or seventies with active or convalescent COVID-19. DNA sequence: TGTGCTAGCAGCTTAGGAATAGCGGGGCCCCAAGAGACCCAGTACTTC. It codes for CASSLGIAGPQETQYF.